These 21 T cell receptor beta chains were sequenced from one sample in a study of blood T cell repertoires in COVID-19. Sequencing was performed with immunoSEQ multiplex PCR; in TCRdb, only in-frame clones are kept and a portion is missing. The profile shows roughly 200,000 clones, 75% to 90% of them singletons. Material for sequencing was peripheral blood. Receptor source: a woman at least 80 years old with COVID-19, enrolled during active disease.

This clone was picked up one time. The chain combines TRBV2 with TRBJ1-4, with D uncertain. V lost 5 bases and J 8 bases, leaving 15 bases between the germline ends. This CDR3 spans 14 amino acids. The V gene's germline CDR1 is SNHLY and CDR2 FYNNEI. The CDR3 region is CASSLKTRKEKLFF. The CDR3 DNA sequence: TGTGCCAGCAGTTTAAAAACGAGAAAGGAAAAACTGTTTTTT.

This chain uses TRBV28 with TRBJ2-7, with 9 bases lining up with TRBD2. Per germline, CDR1 MDHEN and CDR2 SYDVKM. The CDR3 is 15 residues long. Trimming took 1 base from V and 5 from J; bases not matched to a gene: 6. The CDR3 is CASSLSGGRAHEQYF. The CDR3 DNA reads TGTGCCAGCAGTTTATCTGGCGGGAGGGCCCACGAGCAGTACTTC.

The rearrangement uses TRBV18 and TRBJ1-6; D ambiguous. The germline CDR1 and CDR2 sequences are KGHSH and LQKENI. The CDR3 sequence is 14 residues long. The ends were cut back, 6 bases at V and 5 bases at J, with 11 bases in the middle. The CDR3: CASSLSGNNSPLHF. In DNA form, the CDR3 reads TGTGCCAGCTCCCTTTCGGGGAATAATTCACCCCTCCACTTT.

The chain recombines TRBV2 with TRBJ2-7, with a possible D match to TRBD1 (6 bases). The CDR3 loop spans 14 amino acids. Germline CDR1 is SNHLY and CDR2 is FYNNEI. Trimming pared 7 bases from V and 0 bases from J, leaving 13 bases between. The DNA for the CDR3 is TGTGCCAGCACGAACAGGGCGAGCTCCTACGAGCAGTACTTC. As protein: CASTNRASSYEQYF. Together with reference TRBV2 and TRBJ2-7, the CDR3 gives the full variable domain: EPEVTQTPSHQVTQMGQEVILRCVPISNHLYFYWYRQILGQKVEFLVSFYNNEISEKSEIFDDQFSVERPDGSNFTLKIRSTKLEDSAMYFCASTNRASSYEQYFGPGTRLTVT.

V and J are TRBV7-2 and TRBJ2-7; tentative D call: TRBD1 (6 bases). V was shortened by 1 base and J by 4 bases, with 14 bases between the two germline ends. This CDR3 has 15 amino acids. Germline V gives CDR1 SGHTA, CDR2 FQGNSA. The CDR3 DNA reads TGTGCCAGCAGCTTAGAGGGCAGGGGCCCATACGAGCAGTACTTC. This encodes CASSLEGRGPYEQYF.

This sequence joins TRBV15 and TRBJ2-7; D remains unclear. The V gene's germline CDR1 is LNHNV and CDR2 YYDKDF (reference sequence). V shed 0 bases and J shed 2 bases, with 11 bases lying between them. CDR3 length: 15 residues. CDR3 in amino acids: CATSRDKLETYEQYF. In DNA, the CDR3 is TGTGCCACCAGCAGAGATAAACTGGAGACCTACGAGCAGTACTTC.

The chain has TRBV29-1 and TRBJ1-1, with D possibly matching TRBD1 (5 bases). The CDR3 length is 13 residues. Germline CDR1 is SQVTM and CDR2 is ANQGSEA. The germline V and J ends were trimmed by 6 bases and 0 bases, with 11 bases remaining between them. The CDR3 spells CSVGGTVNTEAFF. CDR3 sequence (DNA): TGCAGCGTGGGGGGGACGGTGAACACTGAAGCTTTCTTT. The full variable domain, completed using reference TRBV29-1 and TRBJ1-1, is SAVISQKPSRDICQRGTSLTIQCQVDSQVTMMFWYRQQPGQSLTLIATANQGSEATYESGFVIDKFPISRPNLTFSTLTVSNMSPEDSSIYLCSVGGTVNTEAFFGQGTRLTVV.

The rearrangement uses TRBV7-2 and TRBJ2-7, with TRBD2 matching over 7 bases. V was clipped by 3 bases and J by 4 bases; unmatched bases: 6. The CDR3 runs to 14 residues. Germline V CDR1 and CDR2: SGHTA, FQGNSA. The CDR3 bases are TGTGCCAGCAGCTTGACTAGCAGCAGATACGAGCAGTACTTC. Translated, it gives CASSLTSSRYEQYF. The full variable domain, its missing parts supplied by reference TRBV7-2 and TRBJ2-7, is GAGVSQSPSNKVTEKGKDVELRCDPISGHTALYWYRQSLGQGLEFLIYFQGNSAPDKSGLPSDRFSAERTGGSVSTLTIQRTQQEDSAVYLCASSLTSSRYEQYFGPGTRLTVT.

This chain joins TRBV18 and TRBJ2-1, with TRBD2 matching over 13 bases. Losses at the gene ends were 5 bases for V and 8 bases for J; bases not matched to a gene: 9. Germline V gene lookup returns CDR1 KGHSH and CDR2 LQKENI. The CDR3 length is 16 residues. Here the CDR3 reads CASSKGLAGVIDEQFF. CDR3 sequence (DNA): TGTGCCAGCTCAAAAGGACTAGCGGGAGTAATTGATGAGCAGTTCTTC.

The chain has TRBV18 and TRBJ1-2; D remains ambiguous. The CDR3 contains 14 residues. Germline CDR1 reads KGHSH; CDR2 reads LQKENI. V shed 2 bases and J shed 4 bases, with 11 bases lying between them. The CDR3 DNA reads TGTGCCAGCTCACCAGACCAGGAAGTCTATGGCTACACCTTC. Protein: CASSPDQEVYGYTF.

V is TRBV5-1 and J is TRBJ2-4; TRBD1 might be the D (6 bases). The CDR3 spans 13 residues. Trimming left V 4 bases short and J 6 bases short, with 11 bases between. Germline CDR1 SGHRS, CDR2 YFSETQ. The CDR3 DNA is TGCGCCAGCAGCCCCTCGACAGGAAACATTCAGTACTTC. It codes for CASSPSTGNIQYF.

This clone was seen only once. This rearrangement joins TRBV11-2 to TRBJ2-5, with 13 positions matching TRBD2. V lost 9 bases to trimming and J lost 4 bases; unmatched junction nucleotides: 8. The CDR3 runs 15 residues. Per the germline V gene, CDR1 is SGHAT and CDR2 is FQNNGV. This CDR3 is CASIRTSGRGETQYF. The CDR3 bases are TGTGCCAGTATACGAACTAGCGGGAGGGGAGAGACCCAGTACTTC.

CDR3 sequence (DNA): TGTGCCAGCAGCCCGGGAACAACTAATGAAAAACTGTTTTTT. Its protein product is CASSPGTTNEKLFF. The chain uses TRBV3-1 (or the pseudogene TRBV3-2) and TRBJ1-4; no clear D gene. Trimming stripped 4 bases from V and 0 bases from J, with 6 bases between. The germline V gene has CDR1 LGHDT and CDR2 YNNKEL (reference sequence). This CDR3 region has 14 residues.

The chain couples TRBV3-1 (or the pseudogene TRBV3-2) to TRBJ2-5; TRBD2 aligns across 8 bases. J gave up 2 bases and V 6 bases, and 5 bases lay outside the gene matches. CDR3 length equals 14 residues. Germline loops: CDR1 LGHDT, CDR2 YNNKEL (reference sequence). The CDR3 region is CASRFSGAQETQYF. The CDR3 bases are TGTGCCAGCAGGTTTAGCGGGGCTCAAGAGACCCAGTACTTC.

This rearrangement joins TRBV7-9 to TRBJ2-7; 8 bases are a match to TRBD1. The V gene's germline CDR1 is SEHNR and CDR2 FQNEAQ (reference sequence). The CDR3 covers 15 residues. V was pared by 7 bases and J by 6 bases, with 14 bases of the junction left unmatched. The chain's CDR3 is CASTYPGQGGREQYF. CDR3 nucleotides: TGTGCCAGCACGTACCCAGGACAGGGAGGCCGCGAGCAGTACTTC.

The chain uses TRBV19 and TRBJ1-1; 7 nucleotides agree with TRBD1. CDR1 LNHDA and CDR2 SQIVND come from the germline V gene (reference sequence). CDR3 length: 17 amino acids. With 6 bases clipped from V and 0 bases from J, the junction kept 13 bases outside the gene matches. The CDR3 loop is CASSPGAPGGMNTEAFF. As DNA, the CDR3 is TGTGCCAGTAGCCCCGGGGCCCCAGGGGGGATGAACACTGAAGCTTTCTTT.

For the CDR3, the DNA is TGCAGTGCAAATGAACAGTTTGAAGCTTTCTTT. Protein product: CSANEQFEAFF. The chain couples TRBV20-1 to TRBJ1-1; D is undetermined. Deletions cut 6 bases from V and 7 bases from J, with 12 bases between. This CDR3 spans 11 amino acids. The germline V gene has CDR1 DFQATT and CDR2 SNEGSKA (reference sequence).

V usage is TRBV19 and J usage is TRBJ2-3; 11 nucleotides align to TRBD1. V shed 11 bases and J 3 bases; nucleotides not matched to a gene: 4. CDR3 length: 13 amino acids. Germline V gives CDR1 LNHDA, CDR2 SQIVND (reference sequence). CDR3 coding DNA: TGTGCCTGCCGGGACAGGGGGACAGATACGCAGTATTTT. Translated, it gives CACRDRGTDTQYF.

This chain links TRBV20-1 with TRBJ1-5; 8 nucleotides agree with TRBD1. The CDR3 has 16 amino acids. V shed 3 bases, J shed 4 bases, and the junction held 11 bases outside the gene matches. Per the germline V gene, CDR1 is DFQATT and CDR2 is SNEGSKA (reference sequence). The CDR3 region has the DNA TGCAGTGCTAGTTTCCCTCGACAGGGGATTAATCAGCCCCAGCATTTT. As protein: CSASFPRQGINQPQHF.

V usage is TRBV9 and J usage is TRBJ2-5; D remains unclear. Trimming removed 0 bases from V and 4 bases from J, with 7 bases in between. This CDR3 is 13 amino acids long. CDR1 is SGDLS, CDR2 YYNGEE, per germline. The chain's CDR3 is CASSVATGETQYF. The CDR3 coding sequence is TGTGCCAGCAGCGTAGCTACGGGAGAGACCCAGTACTTC.

The table lists this clone with a count of one. This sequence joins TRBV6-5 and TRBJ2-1, with TRBD2 matching over 7 bases. Germline values: CDR1 MNHEY, CDR2 SVGAGI. V lost 4 bases to trimming and J lost 7 bases; unmatched junction nucleotides: 7. This CDR3 comprises 14 residues. The CDR3 loop reads CASSSISGLNEQFF. In nucleotides, the CDR3 is TGTGCCAGCAGTTCGATTAGCGGGTTAAATGAGCAGTTCTTC.